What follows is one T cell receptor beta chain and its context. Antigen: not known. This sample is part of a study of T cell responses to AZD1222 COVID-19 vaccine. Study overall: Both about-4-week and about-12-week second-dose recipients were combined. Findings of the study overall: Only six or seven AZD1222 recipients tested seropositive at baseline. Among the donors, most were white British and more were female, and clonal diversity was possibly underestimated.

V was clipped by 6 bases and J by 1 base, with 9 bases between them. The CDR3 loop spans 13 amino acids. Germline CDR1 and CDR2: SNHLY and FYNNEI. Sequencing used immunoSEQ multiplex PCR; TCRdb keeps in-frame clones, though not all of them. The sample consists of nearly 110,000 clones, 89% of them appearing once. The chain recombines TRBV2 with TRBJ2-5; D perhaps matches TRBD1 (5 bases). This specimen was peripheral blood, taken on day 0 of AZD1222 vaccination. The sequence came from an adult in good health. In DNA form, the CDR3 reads TGTGCCAGCAGACGACAGTTCCAAGAGACCCAGTACTTC. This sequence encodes CASRRQFQETQYF. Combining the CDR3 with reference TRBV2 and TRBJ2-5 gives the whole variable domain EPEVTQTPSHQVTQMGQEVILRCVPISNHLYFYWYRQILGQKVEFLVSFYNNEISEKSEIFDDQFSVERPDGSNFTLKIRSTKLEDSAMYFCASRRQFQETQYFGPGTRLLVL.